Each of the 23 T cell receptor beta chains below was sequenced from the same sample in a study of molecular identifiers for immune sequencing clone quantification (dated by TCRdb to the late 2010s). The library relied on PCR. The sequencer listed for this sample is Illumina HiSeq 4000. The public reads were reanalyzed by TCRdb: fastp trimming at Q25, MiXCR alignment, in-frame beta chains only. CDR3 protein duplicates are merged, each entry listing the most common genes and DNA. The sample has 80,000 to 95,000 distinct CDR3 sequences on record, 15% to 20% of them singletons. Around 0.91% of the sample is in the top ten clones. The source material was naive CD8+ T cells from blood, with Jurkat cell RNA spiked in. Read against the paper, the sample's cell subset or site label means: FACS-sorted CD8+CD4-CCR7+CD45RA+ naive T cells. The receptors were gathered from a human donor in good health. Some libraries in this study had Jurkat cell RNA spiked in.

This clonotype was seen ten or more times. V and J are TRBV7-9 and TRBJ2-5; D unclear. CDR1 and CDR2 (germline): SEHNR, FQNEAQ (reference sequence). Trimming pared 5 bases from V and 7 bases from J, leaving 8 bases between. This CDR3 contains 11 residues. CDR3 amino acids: CASSPSVTQYF. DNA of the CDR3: TGTGCCAGCAGCCCCTCAGTGACCCAGTACTTC.

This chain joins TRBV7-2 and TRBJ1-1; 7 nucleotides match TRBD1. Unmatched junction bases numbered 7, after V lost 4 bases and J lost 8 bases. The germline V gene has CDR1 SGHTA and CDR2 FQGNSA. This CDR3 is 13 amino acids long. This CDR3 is CASSWRGGTEAFF. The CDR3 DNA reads TGTGCCAGCAGCTGGCGAGGGGGCACCGAAGCTTTCTTT.

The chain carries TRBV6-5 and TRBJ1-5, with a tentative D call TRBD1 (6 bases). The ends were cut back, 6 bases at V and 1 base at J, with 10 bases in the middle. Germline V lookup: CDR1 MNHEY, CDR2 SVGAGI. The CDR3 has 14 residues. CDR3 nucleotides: TGTGCCAGCAGCCCCGACAGGAGCAATCAGCCCCAGCATTTT. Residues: CASSPDRSNQPQHF.

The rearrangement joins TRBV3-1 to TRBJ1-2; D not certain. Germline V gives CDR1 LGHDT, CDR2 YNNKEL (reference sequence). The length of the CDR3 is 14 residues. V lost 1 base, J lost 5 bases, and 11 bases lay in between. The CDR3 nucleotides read TGTGCCAGCAGCCAAGTGCCAAATGCTTATGGCTACACCTTC. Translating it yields CASSQVPNAYGYTF.

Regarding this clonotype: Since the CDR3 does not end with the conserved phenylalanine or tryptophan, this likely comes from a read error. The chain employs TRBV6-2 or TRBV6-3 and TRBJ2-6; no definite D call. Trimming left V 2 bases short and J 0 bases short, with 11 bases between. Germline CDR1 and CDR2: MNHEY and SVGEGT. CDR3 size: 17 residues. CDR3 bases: TGTGCCAGCAGTTACCCACCCACTCTCTCTGGGGCCAACGTCCTGACTCTC. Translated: CASSYPPTLSGANVLTL.

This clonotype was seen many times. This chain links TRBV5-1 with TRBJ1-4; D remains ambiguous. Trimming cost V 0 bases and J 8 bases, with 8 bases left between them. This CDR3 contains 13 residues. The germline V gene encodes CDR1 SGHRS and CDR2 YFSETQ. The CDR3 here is CASSLGTDEKLFF. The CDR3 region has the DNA TGCGCCAGCAGCTTGGGGACGGACGAAAAACTGTTTTTT.

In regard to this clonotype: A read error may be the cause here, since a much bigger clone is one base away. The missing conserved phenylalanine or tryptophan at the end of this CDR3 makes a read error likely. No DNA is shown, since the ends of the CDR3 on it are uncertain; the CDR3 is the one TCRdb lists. This CDR3 is CASSYPTLPFI. The rearrangement links TRBV6-2 or TRBV6-3 to TRBJ2-1. The CDR3 is 11 residues long, ends included. CDR1 is MNHEY and CDR2 is SVGEGT in the germline V gene.

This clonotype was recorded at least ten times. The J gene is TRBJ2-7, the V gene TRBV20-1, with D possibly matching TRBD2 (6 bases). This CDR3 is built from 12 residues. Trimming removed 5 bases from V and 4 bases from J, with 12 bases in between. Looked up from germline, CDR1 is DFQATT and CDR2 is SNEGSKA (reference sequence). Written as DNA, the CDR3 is TGCAGTGCTCAAACCGCGGGGTACGAGCAGTACTTC. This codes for CSAQTAGYEQYF.

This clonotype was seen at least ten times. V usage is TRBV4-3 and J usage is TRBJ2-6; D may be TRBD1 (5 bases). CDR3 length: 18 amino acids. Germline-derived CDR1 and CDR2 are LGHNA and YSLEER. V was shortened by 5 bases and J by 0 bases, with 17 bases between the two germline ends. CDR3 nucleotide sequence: TGCGCCAGCAGCGAACCCGGACAAGTCATCTCTGGGGCCAACGTCCTGACTTTC. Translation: CASSEPGQVISGANVLTF.

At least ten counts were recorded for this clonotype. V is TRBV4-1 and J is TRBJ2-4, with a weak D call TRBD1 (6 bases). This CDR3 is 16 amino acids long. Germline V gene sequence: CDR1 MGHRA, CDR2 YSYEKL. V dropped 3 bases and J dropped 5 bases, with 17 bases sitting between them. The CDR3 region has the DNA TGCGCCAGCAGCCATGAGACCGGGACACCGGAAAACATTCAGTACTTC. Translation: CASSHETGTPENIQYF.

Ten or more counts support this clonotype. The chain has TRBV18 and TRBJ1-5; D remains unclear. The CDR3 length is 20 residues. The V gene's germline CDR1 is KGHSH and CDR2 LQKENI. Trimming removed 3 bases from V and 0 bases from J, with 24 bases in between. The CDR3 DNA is TGTGCCAGCTCACCGTCGACCTTATCCGTTGGGGTATTTAGCAATCAGCCCCAGCATTTT. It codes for CASSPSTLSVGVFSNQPQHF.

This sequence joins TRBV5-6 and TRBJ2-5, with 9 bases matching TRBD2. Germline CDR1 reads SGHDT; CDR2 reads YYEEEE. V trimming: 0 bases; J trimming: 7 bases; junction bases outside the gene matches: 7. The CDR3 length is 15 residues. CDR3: CASSLEFSGGGTQYF. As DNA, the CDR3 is TGTGCCAGCAGCTTGGAATTTAGCGGGGGTGGGACCCAGTACTTC.

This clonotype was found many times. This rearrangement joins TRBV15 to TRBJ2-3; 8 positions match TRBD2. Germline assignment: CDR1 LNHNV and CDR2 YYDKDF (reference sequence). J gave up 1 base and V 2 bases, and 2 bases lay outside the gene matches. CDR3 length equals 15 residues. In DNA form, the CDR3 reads TGTGCCACCAGCAGATCGACTAGCGGCACAGATACGCAGTATTTT. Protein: CATSRSTSGTDTQYF.

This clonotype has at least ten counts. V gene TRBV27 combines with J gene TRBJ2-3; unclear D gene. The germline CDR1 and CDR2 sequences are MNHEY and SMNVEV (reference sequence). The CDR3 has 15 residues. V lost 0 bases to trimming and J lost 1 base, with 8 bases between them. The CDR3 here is CASSLSAGGTDTQYF. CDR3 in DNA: TGTGCCAGCAGTTTATCGGCCGGAGGCACAGATACGCAGTATTTT.

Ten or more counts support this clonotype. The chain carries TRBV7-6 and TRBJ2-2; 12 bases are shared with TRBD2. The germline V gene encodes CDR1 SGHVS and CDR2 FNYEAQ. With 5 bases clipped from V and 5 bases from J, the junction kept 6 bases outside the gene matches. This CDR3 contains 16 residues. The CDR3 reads CASSARLAGVTGELFF. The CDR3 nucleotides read TGTGCCAGCAGCGCTAGACTAGCGGGAGTGACCGGGGAGCTGTTTTTT.

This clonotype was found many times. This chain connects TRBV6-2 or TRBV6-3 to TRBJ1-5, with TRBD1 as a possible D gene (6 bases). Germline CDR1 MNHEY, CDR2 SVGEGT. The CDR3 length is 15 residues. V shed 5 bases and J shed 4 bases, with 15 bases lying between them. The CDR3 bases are TGTGCCAGCAGTCCCCTTGACAGGCCTAATCAGCCCCAGCATTTT. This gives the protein CASSPLDRPNQPQHF.

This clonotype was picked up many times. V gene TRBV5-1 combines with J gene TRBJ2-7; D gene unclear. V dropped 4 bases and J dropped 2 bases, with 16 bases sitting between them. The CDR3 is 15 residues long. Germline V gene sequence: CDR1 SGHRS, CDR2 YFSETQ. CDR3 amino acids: CASSLDGVVAYEQYF. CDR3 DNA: TGCGCCAGCAGCCTGGATGGGGTAGTCGCCTACGAGCAGTACTTC.

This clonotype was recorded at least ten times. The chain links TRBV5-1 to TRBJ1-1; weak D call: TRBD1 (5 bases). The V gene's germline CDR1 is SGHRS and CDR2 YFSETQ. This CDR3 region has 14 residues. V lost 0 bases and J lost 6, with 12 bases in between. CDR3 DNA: TGCGCCAGCAGCTTGGTGGGACTTGGCCCTGAAGCTTTCTTT. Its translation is CASSLVGLGPEAFF.

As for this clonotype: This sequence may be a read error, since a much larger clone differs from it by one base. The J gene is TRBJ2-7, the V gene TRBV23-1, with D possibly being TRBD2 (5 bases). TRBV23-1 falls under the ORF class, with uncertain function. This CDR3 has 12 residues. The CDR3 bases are TGCGCCGATCCGGGAAGCTCCTACGGGCAGTACTTC. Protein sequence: CADPGSSYGQYF.

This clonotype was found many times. In DNA, the CDR3 is TGTGCCACCAGTGATTTGGGGACAGGCGGGGAGCTGTTTTTT. Translation: CATSDLGTGGELFF. The J gene is TRBJ2-2, the V gene TRBV24-1; 8 nucleotides agree with TRBD1. V lost 0 bases, J lost 7 bases, and 0 bases stayed unmatched. Germline V lookup: CDR1 KGHDR, CDR2 SFDVKD. The CDR3 spans 14 residues.

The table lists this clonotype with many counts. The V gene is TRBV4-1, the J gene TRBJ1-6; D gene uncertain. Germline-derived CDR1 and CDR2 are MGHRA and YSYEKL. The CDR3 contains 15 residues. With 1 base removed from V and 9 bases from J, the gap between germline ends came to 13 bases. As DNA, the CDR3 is TGCGCCAGCAGCCAAGGCGCCCAGGTTCTTTCACCCCTCCACTTT. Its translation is CASSQGAQVLSPLHF.

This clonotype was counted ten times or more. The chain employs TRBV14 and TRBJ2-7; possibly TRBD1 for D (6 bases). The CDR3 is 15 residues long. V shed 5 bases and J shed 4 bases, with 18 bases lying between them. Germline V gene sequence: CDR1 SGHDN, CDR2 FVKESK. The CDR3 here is CASSFTSGAPYEQYF. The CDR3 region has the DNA TGTGCCAGCAGCTTCACGTCAGGGGCCCCATACGAGCAGTACTTC.

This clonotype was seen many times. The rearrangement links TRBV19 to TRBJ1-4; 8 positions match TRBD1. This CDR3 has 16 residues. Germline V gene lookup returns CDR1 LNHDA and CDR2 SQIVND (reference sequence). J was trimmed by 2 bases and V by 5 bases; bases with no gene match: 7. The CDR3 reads CASSFRTGTTNEKLFF. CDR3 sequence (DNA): TGTGCCAGTAGTTTTCGGACAGGGACGACTAATGAAAAACTGTTTTTT. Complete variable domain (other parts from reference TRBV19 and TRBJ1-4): DGGITQSPKYLFRKEGQNVTLSCEQNLNHDAMYWYRQDPGQGLRLIYYSQIVNDFQKGDIAEGYSVSREKKESFPLTVTSAQKNPTAFYLCASSFRTGTTNEKLFFGSGTQLSVL.